One sample yielded the 31 T cell receptor beta chains listed below, sequenced in a study of blood T cell repertoires in COVID-19. Repertoires were generated with immunoSEQ multiplex PCR, while TCRdb's copy carries only in-frame clones and drops some. The table records fewer than 200,000 clones, roughly 70% of them present only once. Sequenced input: peripheral blood. The receptor set was obtained from a woman over 75 with acute or convalescent COVID-19.

V gene TRBV5-1 combines with J gene TRBJ2-1; D gene ambiguous. V was clipped by 2 bases and J by 8 bases, with 14 bases between them. The length of the CDR3 is 14 residues. Per the germline V gene, CDR1 is SGHRS and CDR2 is YFSETQ. This chain's CDR3 is CASSLVVAIHEQFF. The DNA of the CDR3 is TGCGCCAGCAGCTTAGTAGTTGCCATCCATGAGCAGTTCTTC.

The rearrangement links TRBV10-3 to TRBJ1-5; no definite D call. Germline CDR1 is ENHRY and CDR2 is SYGVKD. This CDR3 is 13 amino acids long. V was clipped by 7 bases and J by 4 bases, with 11 bases between them. The CDR3 is CAITEGENQPQHF. CDR3 in DNA: TGTGCCATCACCGAGGGAGAGAATCAGCCCCAGCATTTT.

The J gene is TRBJ1-2, the V gene TRBV24-1, with D uncertain. V lost 1 base and J lost 8, with 13 bases in between. CDR1 and CDR2 from the germline V gene are KGHDR and SFDVKD. The CDR3 spans 14 residues. In nucleotides, the CDR3 is TGTGCCACCAGTGATTTTTCGAGTCCCCGGGGCTACACCTTC. Translation: CATSDFSSPRGYTF.

This clone showed up just a few times. The V gene is TRBV5-8, the J gene TRBJ1-5; a weak D match, TRBD1 (6 bases). Germline loops: CDR1 SGHTS, CDR2 YDEGEE. The CDR3 extends over 17 amino acids. V was trimmed by 1 base and J by 7 bases, leaving 21 bases between them. The CDR3 spells CASSLIGGQGPEQPQHF. The CDR3 nucleotides read TGTGCCAGCAGCTTGATCGGAGGCCAGGGGCCGGAACAGCCCCAGCATTTT.

This clone has a handful of counts. The rearrangement uses TRBV10-2 and TRBJ1-1; D may be TRBD1 (6 bases). The CDR3 is 15 residues long. With 5 bases removed from V and 1 base from J, the gap between germline ends came to 14 bases. Germline assignment: CDR1 WSHSY and CDR2 SAAADI. CDR3 loop: CASSRGHGWNTEAFF. The CDR3 DNA reads as TGCGCCAGCAGTAGGGGACATGGTTGGAACACTGAAGCTTTCTTT.

V is TRBV28 and J is TRBJ1-2; a weak D match, TRBD1 (5 bases). Per the germline V gene, CDR1 is MDHEN and CDR2 is SYDVKM. V lost 5 bases to trimming and J lost 3 bases, with 16 bases between them. This CDR3 contains 15 residues. CDR3 residues: CASSIWGGSYYGYTF. CDR3 bases: TGTGCCAGCAGTATCTGGGGGGGGTCCTACTATGGCTACACCTTC.

The chain carries TRBV7-9 and TRBJ1-2; TRBD1 matches 7 bases. With 7 bases clipped from V and 0 bases from J, the junction kept 5 bases outside the gene matches. The length of the CDR3 is 14 residues. CDR1 and CDR2 from the germline V gene are SEHNR and FQNEAQ (reference sequence). DNA for the CDR3: TGTGCCAGCAAATTAGGGACAGCTAACTATGGCTACACCTTC. As protein: CASKLGTANYGYTF.

The J gene is TRBJ2-2, the V gene TRBV6-5; D unresolved. The CDR3 totals 13 residues. V lost 7 bases, J lost 0 bases, and 6 bases lay in between. Per germline, CDR1 MNHEY and CDR2 SVGAGI. CDR3 sequence reads: CASIISNTGELFF. CDR3 coding DNA: TGTGCCAGCATCATTTCGAACACCGGGGAGCTGTTTTTT.

This sequence joins TRBV7-8 and TRBJ2-3; TRBD2 agrees at 7 bases. The CDR3 runs to 16 residues. V trimming: 2 bases; J trimming: 6 bases; junction bases outside the gene matches: 11. Germline-derived CDR1 and CDR2 are SGHVS and FQNEAQ. Here the CDR3 DNA reads TGTGCCAGCAGCTTATTTGGCGGGAGTAACCCTGATACGCAGTATTTT. Its protein is CASSLFGGSNPDTQYF.

The chain recombines TRBV6-5 with TRBJ1-5; 7 nucleotides agree with TRBD1. With V trimmed by 0 bases and J by 5 bases, 1 base remained unmatched. The CDR3 runs 14 residues. CDR1 is MNHEY and CDR2 is SVGAGI in the germline V gene. Here the CDR3 reads CASSYSDRDQPQHF. CDR3 nucleotide sequence: TGTGCCAGCAGTTACTCAGACAGGGATCAGCCCCAGCATTTT.

This clone has only a few counts. The chain employs TRBV4-2 and TRBJ2-7, with D possibly TRBD1 on 6 matching bases. Trimming removed 0 bases at V and 6 bases at J, with 9 bases between. The CDR3 is 13 amino acids. CDR1 is LGHNA and CDR2 is YNFKEQ in the germline V gene. CDR3 region: CASSQEGGSEQYF. The CDR3 DNA reads TGTGCCAGCAGCCAAGAAGGGGGAAGCGAGCAGTACTTC.

This clone was seen at least ten times. The DNA for the CDR3 is TGTGCCATCGGGACAGCCTACGAGCAGTACTTC. Its translation is CAIGTAYEQYF. The V and J genes are TRBV10-3 and TRBJ2-7, with TRBD1 identical over 7 bases. Per the germline V gene, CDR1 is ENHRY and CDR2 is SYGVKD. With V trimmed by 8 bases and J by 2 bases, 0 bases remained unmatched. The CDR3 consists of 11 residues.

The V gene is TRBV16, the J gene TRBJ1-1; D is possibly TRBD1 (6 bases). V shed 5 bases and J shed 0 bases, with 10 bases lying between them. CDR3 length: 14 residues. Per the germline V gene, CDR1 is KGHSY and CDR2 is FQNENV. CDR3 amino acids: CASSKRQVNTEAFF. As DNA, the CDR3 is TGTGCCAGCAGCAAACGACAGGTGAACACTGAAGCTTTCTTT.

This clone was seen more than once but under ten times. The chain uses TRBV6-6 and TRBJ2-1; D remains ambiguous. The V end was cut by 4 bases, the J end by 0 bases, with 7 bases between. CDR3 length: 14 amino acids. Germline CDR1 is MNHNY and CDR2 is SVGAGI (reference sequence). CDR3 protein: CASSSYSSYNEQFF. CDR3 in DNA: TGTGCCAGCAGTTCCTATAGCTCCTACAATGAGCAGTTCTTC.

This clone was counted a few times. This chain connects TRBV7-6 to TRBJ1-1; 7 bases map to TRBD1. The CDR3 has 16 amino acids. V gave up 1 base and J gave up 0 bases; unmatched junction bases: 5. From germline, CDR1 is SGHVS and CDR2 FNYEAQ. The CDR3 protein is CASSLVEGQMNTEAFF. Written as DNA, the CDR3 is TGTGCCAGCAGCTTAGTGGAGGGACAGATGAACACTGAAGCTTTCTTT. Based on the CDR3 plus reference TRBV7-6 and TRBJ1-1, the full variable domain is GAGVSQSPRYKVTKRGQDVALRCDPISGHVSLYWYRQALGQGPEFLTYFNYEAQQDKSGLPNDRFSAERPEGSISTLTIQRTEQRDSAMYRCASSLVEGQMNTEAFFGQGTRLTVV.

The table lists this clone with a count of one. The chain joins TRBV18 to TRBJ2-3, with D perhaps matching TRBD2 (6 bases). Trimming stripped 0 bases from V and 8 bases from J, with 6 bases between. The germline V gene encodes CDR1 KGHSH and CDR2 LQKENI. The CDR3 is made up of 12 amino acids. The DNA of the CDR3 is TGTGCCAGCTCACCACCGGAGGGTACGCAGTATTTT. Translation: CASSPPEGTQYF.

The chain links TRBV27 to TRBJ2-1; unclear D gene. The CDR3 is 14 amino acids. The germline V and J ends were trimmed by 5 bases and 8 bases, with 16 bases remaining between them. Germline V CDR1 and CDR2: MNHEY, SMNVEV (reference sequence). In DNA form, the CDR3 reads TGTGCCAGCAGTCCTGACGTGCCGCGGTATGAGCAGTTCTTC. It codes for CASSPDVPRYEQFF.

This clone was seen once. J is TRBJ1-4 and V is TRBV30, with 8 bases that match TRBD1. This CDR3 is built from 14 residues. The germline V gene has CDR1 GTSNPN and CDR2 SVGIG (reference sequence). V shed 3 bases and J 7 bases; nucleotides not matched to a gene: 7. CDR3 loop: CAWRNPGGGEKLFF. The CDR3 nucleotides are TGTGCCTGGAGAAACCCAGGGGGCGGTGAAAAACTGTTTTTT.

In nucleotides, the CDR3 is TGTGCCAGCAGCCAAGGAAGCGGTTTGAACACCGGGGAGCTGTTTTTT. Protein product: CASSQGSGLNTGELFF. The chain employs TRBV3-1 (or the pseudogene TRBV3-2) and TRBJ2-2; possible D gene TRBD2, 5 bases. Trimming left V 1 base short and J 1 base short, with 10 bases between. Germline values: CDR1 LGHDT, CDR2 YNNKEL (reference sequence). The CDR3 runs 16 residues.

V gene TRBV5-1 combines with J gene TRBJ2-1, with 8 positions matching TRBD2. The CDR3 length is 15 residues. Trimming cost V 0 bases and J 4 bases; bases outside gene matches: 3. CDR1 is SGHRS and CDR2 is YFSETQ in the germline V gene. DNA of the CDR3: TGCGCCAGCAGCTTGGTTACTAGCGGATACAATGAGCAGTTCTTC. Amino acids: CASSLVTSGYNEQFF.

The chain joins TRBV7-2 to TRBJ1-2; weak D call: TRBD1 (5 bases). Trimming took off 1 base at V and 1 base at J, with 16 bases between the two ends. The CDR3 covers 17 residues. Germline CDR1 reads SGHTA; CDR2 reads FQGNSA. The CDR3 DNA sequence: TGTGCCAGCAGCTTAGTGTTTTGGGGGAGGGTTAACTATGGCTACACCTTC. This translates into CASSLVFWGRVNYGYTF.

The V gene is TRBV29-1, the J gene TRBJ2-3, with 8 bases lining up with TRBD2. The V gene end was trimmed by 6 bases and the J gene end by 4 bases; junction bases not matched to a gene: 3. This CDR3 contains 12 residues. CDR1 and CDR2 from the germline V gene are SQVTM and ANQGSEA. In nucleotides, the CDR3 is TGCAGCGTAGAGCGGGAGTCAGATACGCAGTATTTT. It is translated as CSVERESDTQYF.

V usage is TRBV21-1 and J usage is TRBJ2-7; the table's D call of TRBD2 was not tested on the DNA. TRBV21-1 is annotated as a pseudogene. CDR3 length: 15 residues. The CDR3 DNA reads as TGTGCCAGCAGCCCCCCGGAGCTAGTAGTTGGCGAGCAGTACTTC. Its translation is CASSPPELVVGEQYF.

V and J are TRBV6-2 or TRBV6-3 and TRBJ1-5, with 10 bases aligning to TRBD1. The V gene end was trimmed by 4 bases and the J gene end by 3 bases; junction bases not matched to a gene: 18. CDR1 and CDR2 from the germline V gene are MNHEY and SVGEGT. The CDR3 is made up of 20 amino acids. The CDR3 is CASSFRQGARMGNNNQPQHF. The DNA of the CDR3 is TGTGCCAGCAGTTTCCGACAGGGGGCGAGGATGGGAAATAACAATCAGCCCCAGCATTTT.

DNA for the CDR3: TGCGCCAGCAGCCTGACGGGACTAGCGGGAGGGTACGAGCAGTACTTC. Translating it yields CASSLTGLAGGYEQYF. The V call is TRBV5-1, the J call TRBJ2-7; the match to TRBD2 covers 16 bases. Trimming cost V 4 bases and J 4 bases; bases outside gene matches: 5. There are 16 residues in the CDR3. Germline assignment: CDR1 SGHRS and CDR2 YFSETQ.

This clone was detected once. J is TRBJ1-2 and V is TRBV11-2; no clear D gene. CDR1 SGHAT and CDR2 FQNNGV come from the germline V gene. There are 15 residues in the CDR3. The ends were cut back, 0 bases at V and 4 bases at J, with 12 bases in the middle. DNA of the CDR3: TGTGCCAGCAGCTTAGATTTTAGGAGGGTCTATGGCTACACCTTC. Translating gives CASSLDFRRVYGYTF.

The gene calls are TRBV5-1 and TRBJ2-1; TRBD2 matches 7 bases. Germline lookup yields CDR1 SGHRS and CDR2 YFSETQ. With V trimmed by 4 bases and J by 2 bases, 6 bases remained unmatched. This CDR3 is 15 amino acids long. The CDR3 nucleotides are TGCGCCAGCAGCGCCCGGGGAGGGACCTACAATGAGCAGTTCTTC. Amino acids: CASSARGGTYNEQFF.

V usage is TRBV12-5 and J usage is TRBJ1-5; D not resolved. V was pared by 11 bases and J by 8 bases, with 16 bases between. The CDR3 is made up of 12 amino acids. CDR1 and CDR2 from the germline V gene are LGHNT and FRNRAP. CDR3 sequence reads: CAAPEAAEPQHF. The DNA for the CDR3 is TGTGCTGCTCCCGAAGCCGCGGAGCCCCAGCATTTT. The full variable domain, in which reference TRBV12-5 and TRBJ1-5 provide the parts outside the CDR3, is DARVTQTPRHKVTEMGQEVTMRCQPILGHNTVFWYRQTMMQGLELLAYFRNRAPLDDSGMPKDRFSAEMPDATLATLKIQPSEPRDSAVYFCAAPEAAEPQHFGDGTRLSIL.

This sequence joins TRBV1 and TRBJ1-1; the table's D gene call, TRBD1, was not cross checked with the DNA. TRBV1 is a recognized pseudogene. This CDR3 region has 17 residues. The CDR3 DNA reads as TGCACCAGCAGCCAAGATGCGGAAGACAGAGAGAACACTGAAGCTTTCTTT. As protein: CTSSQDAEDRENTEAFF.

The V call is TRBV19, the J call TRBJ1-5, with 8 bases that match TRBD1. In germline, CDR1 is LNHDA, CDR2 SQIVND (reference sequence). Germline trimming cut 3 bases from V and 0 bases from J; bases unmatched to any gene: 13. This CDR3 has 19 amino acids. The CDR3 region is CASSILDRDNFYSNQPQHF. Here the CDR3 DNA reads TGTGCCAGTAGTATTCTGGACAGGGATAACTTTTATAGCAATCAGCCCCAGCATTTT.

The gene calls are TRBV6-5 and TRBJ2-1; 13 bases agree with TRBD2. J was trimmed by 11 bases and V by 6 bases; bases with no gene match: 7. This CDR3 spans 14 amino acids. CDR1 and CDR2 from the germline V gene are MNHEY and SVGAGI. CDR3 residues: CASRPGLAGLQQFF. The CDR3 bases are TGTGCCAGCAGGCCGGGACTAGCGGGACTGCAGCAGTTCTTC.